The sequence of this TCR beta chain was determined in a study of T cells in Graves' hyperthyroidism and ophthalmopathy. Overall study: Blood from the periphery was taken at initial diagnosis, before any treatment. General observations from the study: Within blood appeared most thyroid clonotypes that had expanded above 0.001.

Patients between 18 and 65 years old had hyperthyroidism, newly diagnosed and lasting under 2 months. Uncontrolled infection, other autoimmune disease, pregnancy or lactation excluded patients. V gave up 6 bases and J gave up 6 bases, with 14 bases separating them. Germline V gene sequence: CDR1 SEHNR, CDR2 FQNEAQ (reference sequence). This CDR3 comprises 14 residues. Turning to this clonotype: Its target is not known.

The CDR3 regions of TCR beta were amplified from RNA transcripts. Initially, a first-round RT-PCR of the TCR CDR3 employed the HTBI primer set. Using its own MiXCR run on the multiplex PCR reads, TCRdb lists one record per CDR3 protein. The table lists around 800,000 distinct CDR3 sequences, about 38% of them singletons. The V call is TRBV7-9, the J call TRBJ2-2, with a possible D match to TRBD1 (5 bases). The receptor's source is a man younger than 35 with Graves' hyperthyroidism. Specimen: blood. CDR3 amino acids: CASSCWRQSGELFF. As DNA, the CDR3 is TGTGCCAGCAGTTGCTGGAGACAGTCCGGGGAGCTGTTTTTT.